This T cell receptor (beta chain) originates from a study of Tregs in tolerant kidney transplant recipients. Broader study findings: Biological reproducibility was not directly addressed in this study.

Unstimulated regulatory T cells (CD4+CD25+CD127-), CD4+CD25- non-regulatory cells, CD4 and CD8 cells were FACS-sorted from thawed PBMCs. Looked up from germline, CDR1 is KGHSY and CDR2 is FQNENV. There are 14 residues in the CDR3. Unmatched junction bases numbered 2, after V lost 0 bases and J lost 4 bases. Produced via immunoSEQ multiplex PCR; TCRdb's table is partial and in-frame only. The sample includes around 66,000 clones, approximately 85% of them seen just once. Note on this clone: Its antigen is still unknown.

The receptor comes from a human donor who received a combined kidney and bone marrow transplant. The sequenced sample was Tregs from blood, obtained before the transplant. The chain recombines TRBV16 with TRBJ1-2; TRBD1 matches 7 bases. CDR3 residues: CASSQSGGPYGYTF. CDR3 sequence (DNA): TGTGCCAGCAGCCAATCAGGGGGCCCCTATGGCTACACCTTC. Complete variable domain (other parts from reference TRBV16 and TRBJ1-2): GEEVAQTPKHLVRGEGQKAKLYCAPIKGHSYVFWYQQVLKNEFKFLISFQNENVFDETGMPKERFSAKCLPNSPCSLEIQATKLEDSAVYFCASSQSGGPYGYTFGSGTRLTVV.